What follows are 16 T cell receptor beta chains derived from one specimen sequenced in a study of glioma-infiltrating T cells. TCR alpha and beta CDR3 regions were amplified from RNA using iRepertoire nested multiplex PCR. Via MiXCR, TCRdb re-called the multiplex PCR reads, giving one row per CDR3 protein. The sample has about 180,000 distinct CDR3 sequences, around 40% seen once; the top ten hold 5% to 5.5%. Sequenced material: glioma tissue, nonneoplastic brain tissue, or PBMCs (not recorded which). These receptors were obtained from a human donor with low-grade glioma or glioblastoma, undergoing nonglioma brain surgery, or in good health (not recorded which).

The DNA for the CDR3 is TGTGCCAGTAGTCTCCTTCCGGGATCTAGCACAGATACGCAGTATTTT. Translation: CASSLLPGSSTDTQYF. This chain uses TRBV19 with TRBJ2-3; weak D call: TRBD2 (5 bases). This CDR3 contains 16 residues. V was pared by 5 bases and J by 0 bases, with 15 bases between. The germline CDR1 and CDR2 sequences are LNHDA and SQIVND (reference sequence).

As to this clonotype: A clone one base away is much larger, so this may be a read error. As DNA, the CDR3 is TGTGCCACCGAGGACAGAAGGGAAGTCTACACCTTC. Translating gives CATEDRREVYTF. This chain connects TRBV24-1 to TRBJ1-2; possibly TRBD1 for D (6 bases). Germline V gene data show CDR1 as KGHDR and CDR2 as SFDVKD. Trimming cost V 9 bases and J 10 bases, with 17 bases left between them. The CDR3 is 12 residues long.

The genes are TRBV2 and TRBJ2-1; TRBD1 matches 10 bases. The germline V gene encodes CDR1 SNHLY and CDR2 FYNNEI. Trimming at V came to 2 bases and at J to 9 bases, leaving 7 bases not matched to a gene. The CDR3 sequence is 15 residues long. The CDR3 sequence: CASSERGQGFGEQFF. CDR3 DNA sequence: TGTGCCAGCAGTGAACGGGGACAGGGGTTCGGTGAGCAGTTCTTC. The complete variable domain, with remaining parts taken from reference TRBV2 and TRBJ2-1, reads EPEVTQTPSHQVTQMGQEVILRCVPISNHLYFYWYRQILGQKVEFLVSFYNNEISEKSEIFDDQFSVERPDGSNFTLKIRSTKLEDSAMYFCASSERGQGFGEQFFGPGTRLTVL.

Only a few counts were recorded for this clonotype. The V gene is TRBV12-3 or TRBV12-4, the J gene TRBJ2-1, with a possible D match to TRBD2 (5 bases). This CDR3 region has 11 residues. Trimming took off 4 bases at V and 10 bases at J, with 8 bases between the two ends. The CDR3 region is CASSSDWEQFF. CDR3 nucleotides: TGTGCCAGCAGTTCGGACTGGGAGCAGTTCTTC.

This clonotype was detected many times. This chain uses TRBV6-6 with TRBJ2-7; 7 nucleotides line up with TRBD1. Per the germline V gene, CDR1 is MNHNY and CDR2 is SVGAGI (reference sequence). Germline trimming cut 2 bases from V and 2 bases from J; bases unmatched to any gene: 9. This CDR3 region has 16 residues. The CDR3 coding sequence is TGTGCCAGCAGTTACATATCAGGGCAGGGGGCCTACGAGCAGTACTTC. Translation: CASSYISGQGAYEQYF.

Details on this clonotype: This sequence may be a read error, since a much larger clone differs from it by one base. This chain connects TRBV28 to TRBJ1-4; D remains ambiguous. There are 16 residues in the CDR3. The germline CDR1 and CDR2 sequences are MDHEN and SYDVKM. CDR3 DNA: TGTGACAGCAGTTCCACCGCCGGACTCCGAGATGAAAAACTGTTTTTT. It codes for CDSSSTAGLRDEKLFF. Using reference TRBV28 and TRBJ1-4 for the parts outside the CDR3, the full variable domain is DVKVTQSSRYLVKRTGEKVFLECVQDMDHENMFWYRQDPGLGLRLIYFSYDVKMKEKGDIPEGYSVSREKKERFSLILESASTNQTSMYLCDSSSTAGLRDEKLFFGSGTQLSVL.

This clonotype was seen once. The gene calls are TRBV4-2 and TRBJ2-3; 7 bases agree with TRBD2. V lost 0 bases and J lost 5; bases outside the gene matches: 8. CDR1 is LGHNA, CDR2 YNFKEQ, per germline. The CDR3 length is 16 residues. CDR3 amino acids: CASSQERSGNGDTQYF. The CDR3 nucleotides read TGTGCCAGCAGCCAAGAACGCAGCGGGAACGGAGATACGCAGTATTTT.

This clonotype was detected a few times. Given a much more abundant clone one base away, this may be a read error. CDR3 sequence: CASSPLARNEKFF. Written as DNA, the CDR3 is TGTGCCAGCTCACCACTAGCGAGAAATGAGAAGTTCTTC. The chain recombines TRBV18 with TRBJ2-1; possible D gene TRBD2, 5 bases. This CDR3 region has 13 residues. Per germline, CDR1 KGHSH and CDR2 LQKENI.

Ten or more counts support this clonotype. The rearrangement uses TRBV20-1 and TRBJ2-7, with 11 bases aligning to TRBD1. V shed 2 bases and J 3 bases; nucleotides not matched to a gene: 15. The CDR3 covers 18 residues. Germline V CDR1 and CDR2: DFQATT, SNEGSKA (reference sequence). The CDR3 sequence: CSARPRTGGKSRDYEQYF. In DNA, the CDR3 is TGCAGTGCTAGACCCCGGACAGGGGGCAAATCAAGGGACTACGAGCAGTACTTC.

In its sample, this clonotype was seen a few times. This sequence joins TRBV18 and TRBJ1-2; D may be TRBD1 (5 bases). The V gene's germline CDR1 is KGHSH and CDR2 LQKENI. Between the trimmed V and J ends, which lost 2 bases and 3 bases, there was a span of 16 bases. The CDR3 sequence is 16 residues long. The CDR3 is CASSPSSGRVDYGYTF. CDR3 bases: TGTGCCAGCTCACCATCGTCAGGGAGAGTCGACTATGGCTACACCTTC.

This clonotype was observed once. The chain carries TRBV13 and TRBJ2-1; D possibly uses TRBD1 or TRBD2 (5 bases each). Germline V lookup: CDR1 PRHDT, CDR2 FYEKMQ (reference sequence). V dropped 0 bases and J dropped 3 bases, with 15 bases sitting between them. The CDR3 runs 17 residues. CDR3 sequence (DNA): TGTGCCAGCAGCTTAGGATTCTTTGGGGACGGCTACAATGAGCAGTTCTTC. It yields the protein CASSLGFFGDGYNEQFF.

The V gene is TRBV20-1, the J gene TRBJ2-3; 11 bases are a match to TRBD2. V was pared by 8 bases and J by 6 bases, with 13 bases of the junction left unmatched. Germline V CDR1 and CDR2: DFQATT, SNEGSKA (reference sequence). CDR3 length: 15 residues. The CDR3 coding sequence is TGCAGTTTTAGGGAATTAGCGGGAGGGCGCGATACGCAGTATTTT. It translates to CSFRELAGGRDTQYF.

The V and J genes are TRBV12-3 or TRBV12-4 and TRBJ2-7, with D tentatively TRBD2 (6 bases). The CDR3 totals 16 residues. The ends were cut back, 3 bases at V and 6 bases at J, with 21 bases in the middle. CDR3 coding DNA: TGTGCCAGCAGTTTGGGAATAGCGGCCGACCTCGGCGAGCAGTACTTC. Protein sequence: CASSLGIAADLGEQYF.

In the case of this clonotype: A much larger clone lies a single base off, so this may be a read error. J is TRBJ1-2 and V is TRBV3-1; possible D gene TRBD1, 5 bases. The CDR3 runs 11 residues. The germline gives CDR1 LGHDT, CDR2 YNNKEL (reference sequence). This chain's CDR3 is CASGKGRGYNF. CDR3 nucleotide sequence: TGTGCCAGCGGAAAGGGGAGAGGCTACAACTTC.

There are many counts of this clonotype. This chain links TRBV6-6 with TRBJ2-1; D gene uncertain. With 0 bases removed from V and 10 bases from J, the gap between germline ends came to 19 bases. The germline V gene encodes CDR1 MNHNY and CDR2 SVGAGI (reference sequence). CDR3 size: 16 residues. The CDR3 sequence: CASSYSSTEPTMEQFF. The DNA for the CDR3 is TGTGCCAGCAGTTACTCGTCAACCGAGCCGACGATGGAGCAGTTCTTC.

This clonotype was counted at least ten times. This chain joins TRBV6-6 and TRBJ2-3, with TRBD2 as a possible D gene (6 bases). The CDR3 loop spans 16 amino acids. Germline V gives CDR1 MNHNY, CDR2 SVGAGI (reference sequence). Trimming took 0 bases from V and 0 from J, leaving 10 bases between them. The CDR3 DNA is TGTGCCAGCAGTTACTCGAGCGGGTCTAGCACAGATACGCAGTATTTT. Translated, it gives CASSYSSGSSTDTQYF.